The 16 T cell receptor beta chains given below trace back to one sample, sequenced in a study of CD8 T cells in ankylosing spondylitis. One entry per CDR3 protein results from TCRdb running MiXCR on the 5' RACE reads. The data contain 45,000 to 65,000 distinct CDR3 sequences, 7.4% of them seen just once; the ten biggest clones take up approximately 8.5%. Sequences were obtained from blood, either unsorted or a sorted T cell fraction (not recorded which). Receptors originate from a female donor with ankylosing spondylitis or in good health (not recorded which).

The chain uses TRBV20-1 and TRBJ2-6, with 8 bases lining up with TRBD2. The length of the CDR3 is 17 residues. Germline CDR1 and CDR2: DFQATT and SNEGSKA (reference sequence). The V and J ends lost 3 bases and 2 bases, in that order; junction bases with no gene match: 9. The CDR3 DNA is TGCAGTGCTAGGGCCCCCGGGGGGGCCACTGGGGCCAACGTCCTGACTTTC. It encodes CSARAPGGATGANVLTF.

In its sample, this clonotype was seen many times. This sequence joins TRBV5-1 and TRBJ1-5, with D possibly TRBD1 on 5 matching bases. Germline CDR1 is SGHRS and CDR2 is YFSETQ. Trimming took off 4 bases at V and 2 bases at J, with 10 bases between the two ends. The CDR3 extends over 14 amino acids. The CDR3: CASSPGDGNQPQHF. CDR3 sequence (DNA): TGCGCCAGCAGCCCGGGGGATGGCAATCAGCCCCAGCATTTT.

The CDR3 loop reads CASSFASRDYAYEQYF. The DNA of the CDR3 is TGTGCCAGCAGCTTCGCTAGCAGGGACTACGCCTACGAGCAGTACTTC. V and J are TRBV7-2 and TRBJ2-7, with TRBD2 identical over 7 bases. V shed 3 bases and J 2 bases; nucleotides not matched to a gene: 10. The CDR3 length is 16 residues. Per germline, CDR1 SGHTA and CDR2 FQGNSA.

Of note for this clonotype: One end of the junction fails to match germline, which may point to a read error. The rearrangement links TRBV7-9 to TRBJ1-5; 8 nucleotides align to TRBD1. Germline-derived CDR1 and CDR2 are SEHNR and FQNEAQ (reference sequence). This CDR3 is 15 amino acids long. The CDR3 region has the DNA TGTGCCTGCAGCTTAGACGGGACAGGTTATCAGCCCCAGCATTTT. Translating it yields CACSLDGTGYQPQHF. The whole variable domain, remainder taken from reference TRBV7-9 and TRBJ1-5, is DTGVSQNPRHKITKRGQNVTFRCDPISEHNRLYWYRQTLGQGPEFLTYFQNEAQLEKSRLLSDRFSAERPKGSFSTLEIQRTEQGDSAMYLCACSLDGTGYQPQHFGDGTRLSIL.

This clonotype was counted ten times or more. The V and J genes are TRBV28 and TRBJ2-7; 8 bases line up with TRBD1. Germline CDR1 and CDR2: MDHEN and SYDVKM. Trimming removed 9 bases from V and 6 bases from J; junction bases left unmatched: 10. This CDR3 region has 13 residues. The CDR3 spells CASRTGNVGEQYV. The DNA for the CDR3 is TGTGCCAGTCGGACAGGGAATGTTGGCGAGCAGTACGTC.

This clonotype was recorded many times. V is TRBV20-1 and J is TRBJ2-3; tentative D call: TRBD2 (5 bases). The V end was cut by 3 bases, the J end by 2 bases, with 12 bases between. The CDR3 totals 14 residues. The germline gives CDR1 DFQATT, CDR2 SNEGSKA (reference sequence). CDR3 nucleotide sequence: TGCAGTGCTAGCCGGACTCTTAACACAGATACGCAGTATTTT. Protein product: CSASRTLNTDTQYF.

To note about this clonotype: With a much larger clone just one base away, this may be a read error. V is TRBV16 and J is TRBJ2-7; 7 bases fit TRBD1. Per the germline V gene, CDR1 is KGHSY and CDR2 is FQNENV. V gave up 6 bases and J gave up 0 bases; unmatched junction bases: 8. This CDR3 contains 15 residues. The CDR3 protein is CASSYDRDSSYEQYF. The CDR3 DNA is TGTGCCAGCAGTTATGACAGGGACAGCTCCTACGAGCAGTACTTC.

Ten or more counts support this clonotype. The rearrangement joins TRBV5-1 to TRBJ2-5; 12 nucleotides match TRBD2. The trim removed 3 bases at V and 3 bases at J, leaving 6 bases unmatched. The CDR3 runs 16 residues. Germline CDR1 and CDR2: SGHRS and YFSETQ. The CDR3 coding sequence is TGCGCCAGCAGCTCCCAGACTAGCGGGGGCAAAGAGACCCAGTACTTC. Amino acids: CASSSQTSGGKETQYF.

There are many counts of this clonotype. The CDR3 reads CASRTGGRWTEAFF. CDR3 bases: TGCGCCAGCCGGACAGGGGGCCGCTGGACTGAAGCTTTCTTT. The genes are TRBV5-1 and TRBJ1-1, with TRBD1 matching 11 bases. The ends lost 7 bases at V and 5 bases at J; junction bases unmatched: 7. Germline CDR1 is SGHRS and CDR2 is YFSETQ. There are 14 residues in the CDR3.

Of note for this clonotype: Just one base apart from a much larger clone, this may be a read error. The genes are TRBV5-1 and TRBJ2-1; TRBD1 matches at 8 bases. The CDR3 runs 15 residues. V trimming: 0 bases; J trimming: 8 bases; junction bases outside the gene matches: 7. Germline CDR1 SGHRS, CDR2 YFSETQ. The CDR3 loop reads CASSLGSRGQDEQFF. The CDR3 DNA is TGCGCCAGCAGCTTGGGAAGCAGGGGGCAGGATGAGCAGTTCTTC.

At least ten counts were recorded for this clonotype. The chain employs TRBV4-1 and TRBJ2-4, with 12 bases lining up with TRBD2. The CDR3 consists of 17 residues. V was pared by 2 bases and J by 0 bases, with 2 bases of the junction left unmatched. Germline assignment: CDR1 MGHRA and CDR2 YSYEKL. The CDR3 loop reads CASSQLAGGLAKNIQYF. In DNA, the CDR3 is TGCGCCAGCAGCCAACTAGCGGGGGGGCTAGCCAAAAACATTCAGTACTTC.

This clonotype showed up many times. The rearrangement uses TRBV12-3 or TRBV12-4 and TRBJ1-1; no firm D call. Trimming shortened V by 1 base and J by 8 bases, and 8 bases separated the two germline ends. The CDR3 extends over 12 amino acids. CDR3 coding DNA: TGTGCCAGCAGTTTAGGGGCAGGCGAAGCTTTCTTT. It yields the protein CASSLGAGEAFF.

This clonotype was seen ten or more times. The V call is TRBV20-1, the J call TRBJ2-3; D assignment may be TRBD1 or TRBD2 (5 bases each). This CDR3 comprises 14 residues. Per the germline V gene, CDR1 is DFQATT and CDR2 is SNEGSKA (reference sequence). Trimming shortened V by 8 bases and J by 0 bases, and 15 bases separated the two germline ends. In DNA, the CDR3 is TGCAGTCCATCTCCGGGACGGAGCACAGATACGCAGTATTTT. It specifies CSPSPGRSTDTQYF.

In its sample, this clonotype was seen many times. The chain recombines TRBV10-3 with TRBJ2-1; 7 bases are shared with TRBD1. CDR3 length: 16 amino acids. The germline V gene has CDR1 ENHRY and CDR2 SYGVKD. V shed 4 bases and J 4 bases; nucleotides not matched to a gene: 10. In DNA, the CDR3 is TGTGCCATCAGTGTACCACCGGGACAGAGATACAATGAGCAGTTCTTC. It encodes CAISVPPGQRYNEQFF.

This clonotype was counted ten times or more. J is TRBJ1-1 and V is TRBV5-6; TRBD1 matches 7 bases. V lost 0 bases to trimming and J lost 8 bases; unmatched junction nucleotides: 7. The CDR3 spans 14 residues. Germline CDR1 is SGHDT and CDR2 is YYEEEE. In DNA form, the CDR3 reads TGTGCCAGCAGCTTGGGTAGCGGGACAGACGAAGCTTTCTTT. Residues: CASSLGSGTDEAFF.

This clonotype was seen at least ten times. The chain employs TRBV20-1 and TRBJ2-7; D is uncertain. The CDR3 consists of 13 residues. Per germline, CDR1 DFQATT and CDR2 SNEGSKA (reference sequence). Between the trimmed V and J ends, which lost 1 base and 1 base, there was a span of 8 bases. CDR3 DNA sequence: TGCAGTGCTAGAGGTTTGATTTCCTACGAGCAGTACTTC. The encoded protein is CSARGLISYEQYF.